Each of the 8 T cell receptor beta chains below was sequenced from the same sample in a study of identical twins. TCRdb re-called the 5' RACE reads with MiXCR, one entry per CDR3 protein. The sample has a few hundred thousand distinct CDR3 sequences; around 15% are singletons. These records were also assigned to another study, of yellow fever vaccine responses in identical twins.

The sample consisted of CD4+ T cells sorted from blood. The receptors here all came from a woman under 30 in good health.

Here the CDR3 DNA reads TGTGCCAGCAGCTTGGCGTTGGGGTCTGCTGAAGCTTTCTTT. It is translated as CASSLALGSAEAFF. V is TRBV5-6 and J is TRBJ1-1; no clear D gene. The CDR3 has 14 amino acids. V gave up 0 bases and J gave up 6 bases, with 12 bases separating them. The germline CDR1 and CDR2 sequences are SGHDT and YYEEEE.

This clonotype was observed a handful of times. This rearrangement joins TRBV5-1 to TRBJ2-1; 7 nucleotides align to TRBD1. Germline CDR1 SGHRS, CDR2 YFSETQ. The J segment lost 8 bases and the V segment lost 5 bases, leaving 13 bases of the junction unmatched. The CDR3 spans 15 residues. The CDR3 DNA reads TGCGCCAGCAGAGCCGGACAGGTCGCTAACGATGAGCAGTTCTTC. Amino acid sequence: CASRAGQVANDEQFF.

The chain has TRBV24-1 and TRBJ1-2; a weak D match, TRBD1 (5 bases). V was shortened by 1 base and J by 2 bases, with 7 bases between the two germline ends. CDR3 length equals 14 residues. CDR1 and CDR2 (germline): KGHDR, SFDVKD. The DNA for the CDR3 is TGTGCCACCAGTGATTTTGACAGCAACTATGGCTACACCTTC. This encodes CATSDFDSNYGYTF.

This clonotype was detected only a few times. CDR3 sequence: CSVEKGQGARQYQETQYF. The CDR3 region has the DNA TGCAGCGTTGAAAAGGGACAGGGGGCGAGGCAGTACCAAGAGACCCAGTACTTC. J is TRBJ2-5 and V is TRBV29-1; 12 bases line up with TRBD1. Germline V gene lookup returns CDR1 SQVTM and CDR2 ANQGSEA. Losses at the gene ends were 2 bases for V and 0 bases for J; bases not matched to a gene: 10. The CDR3 runs 18 residues.

The chain has TRBV5-1 and TRBJ2-6, with D tentatively TRBD1 (7 bases). Germline CDR1 reads SGHRS; CDR2 reads YFSETQ. V was pared by 9 bases and J by 4 bases, with 14 bases between. There are 14 residues in the CDR3. The CDR3 region is CATQGGSGANVLTF. In DNA, the CDR3 is TGCGCCACCCAGGGGGGTTCCGGGGCCAACGTCCTGACTTTC.

The sample holds a few counts of this clonotype. The chain uses TRBV6-1 and TRBJ2-6; maybe TRBD1 (5 bases). V dropped 6 bases and J dropped 2 bases, with 17 bases sitting between them. Germline V gene sequence: CDR1 MNHNS, CDR2 SASEGT. CDR3 length: 17 amino acids. The CDR3 is CASSPGLGIAGANVLTF. The CDR3 DNA reads as TGTGCCAGCAGCCCAGGGCTTGGGATTGCTGGGGCCAACGTCCTGACTTTC.

The chain employs TRBV29-1 and TRBJ2-5; D unresolved. V dropped 2 bases and J dropped 5 bases, with 9 bases sitting between them. Germline V gene sequence: CDR1 SQVTM, CDR2 ANQGSEA. The CDR3 extends over 12 amino acids. CDR3 loop: CSVELSGETQYF. CDR3 DNA: TGCAGCGTTGAATTGAGTGGGGAGACCCAGTACTTC.

This clonotype appeared a few times. The rearrangement joins TRBV6-1 to TRBJ1-3, with D possibly TRBD1 on 5 matching bases. The CDR3 spans 14 residues. In germline, CDR1 is MNHNS, CDR2 SASEGT. Between the trimmed V and J ends, which lost 5 bases and 2 bases, there was a span of 10 bases. DNA for the CDR3: TGTGCCAGCAGTCAGACAGTCGCTGGAAACACCATATATTTT. This sequence encodes CASSQTVAGNTIYF.